What follows is one T cell receptor (beta chain) and its context. Clones were sequenced by immunoSEQ multiplex PCR, and TCRdb holds only the in-frame ones, with some missing. The sample comprises about 380,000 clones, 85% to 90% of which are singletons, and more than 1% rests with the top ten. These data come from a study of blood T cell repertoires in COVID-19. Recovery among Cohort 3 donors was established by two negative PCRs, clearance, or symptom resolution. Looked up from germline, CDR1 is SQVTM and CDR2 is ANQGSEA. V shed 5 bases and J shed 0 bases, with 19 bases lying between them. This CDR3 is 16 amino acids long.

V usage is TRBV29-1 and J usage is TRBJ1-1; D gene uncertain. The origin of this receptor is a woman aged 18-29 years who had recovered from COVID-19. The material sequenced was PBMCs or T cells enriched from blood (not recorded which). This chain's CDR3 is CSVLSTSAGVNTEAFF. Here the CDR3 DNA reads TGCAGCGTTCTGTCGACATCTGCGGGAGTGAACACTGAAGCTTTCTTT.